The clone carrying this TCR beta chain was seen many times. Germline V lookup: CDR1 SNHLY, CDR2 FYNNEI. Between the trimmed V and J ends, which lost 1 base and 11 bases, there was a span of 14 bases. The CDR3 runs to 13 residues. This specimen comes from a study of Graves' ophthalmopathy and Graves' hyperthyroidism. Amplification from RNA transcripts yielded the TCR beta CDR3 regions. The workflow started with a first-round RT-PCR run with HTBI primers and then moved on to a second-round multiplex PCR. A single record per CDR3 protein comes from TCRdb applying MiXCR to the multiplex PCR reads. The sample includes about 420,000 distinct CDR3 sequences, under 25% of them seen just once.

The receptor comes from a woman aged 18-29 years with stable Graves' hyperthyroidism. The specimen sequenced was peripheral blood. The J gene is TRBJ1-1, the V gene TRBV2, with D unresolved. This CDR3 is CASSEDAADRAFF. As DNA, the CDR3 is TGTGCCAGCAGTGAAGACGCTGCCGACCGGGCTTTCTTT.